The 18 T cell receptor beta chains in this list originate from one sample, sequenced in a study of T cells after yellow fever vaccination. TCRdb re-called the 5' RACE reads with MiXCR, one entry per CDR3 protein. Here the sample spans tens of thousands of distinct CDR3 sequences, roughly 8% being singletons. This specimen consisted of CD8+ T cells sorted from PBMCs, obtained on the day of the yellow fever booster vaccination. The source of these receptors is a man aged 25-45 years who received the YFV17D yellow fever vaccine.

The rearrangement uses TRBV29-1 and TRBJ2-1, with 10 bases fitting TRBD1. Germline V gives CDR1 SQVTM, CDR2 ANQGSEA. CDR3 length equals 14 residues. Trimming at V came to 4 bases and at J to 6 bases, leaving 6 bases not matched to a gene. CDR3 nucleotide sequence: TGCAGCGTTGGAGGGACAGGGGCTATCAATGAGCAGTTCTTC. The encoded protein is CSVGGTGAINEQFF.

The chain has TRBV6-1 and TRBJ2-4; 9 bases match TRBD2. The J segment lost 11 bases and the V segment lost 1 base, leaving 6 bases of the junction unmatched. In germline, CDR1 is MNHNS, CDR2 SASEGT. This CDR3 has 14 residues. The CDR3 reads CASSEEGLAYVQYF. CDR3 coding DNA: TGTGCCAGCAGTGAAGAGGGACTAGCTTACGTTCAGTACTTC.

The J gene is TRBJ2-7, the V gene TRBV5-1, with 7 bases lining up with TRBD1. The CDR3 contains 16 residues. Losses at the gene ends were 4 bases for V and 2 bases for J; bases not matched to a gene: 12. CDR1 and CDR2 (germline): SGHRS, YFSETQ. The CDR3, as DNA: TGCGCCAGCAGCCATCCCGGGACAGAGGCCCCCTACGAGCAGTACTTC. Translating gives CASSHPGTEAPYEQYF.

The chain recombines TRBV12-3 or TRBV12-4 with TRBJ2-5; tentative D call: TRBD1 (6 bases). The germline V and J ends were trimmed by 6 bases and 5 bases, with 19 bases remaining between them. This CDR3 contains 15 residues. DNA for the CDR3: TGTGCCAGCAGCCGCGGAGCTACTACAGGGGAGACCCAGTACTTC. Residues: CASSRGATTGETQYF.

The sample holds a few counts of this clonotype. This rearrangement joins TRBV19 to TRBJ2-5; D tentatively fits TRBD1 or TRBD2 (5 bases each). Germline lookup yields CDR1 LNHDA and CDR2 SQIVND (reference sequence). Trimming left V 3 bases short and J 7 bases short, with 15 bases between. This CDR3 spans 14 amino acids. This chain's CDR3 is CASSIAGTAGTQYF. Here the CDR3 DNA reads TGTGCCAGTAGTATTGCCGGGACCGCCGGGACCCAGTACTTC.

V is TRBV11-1 and J is TRBJ2-7; D perhaps matches TRBD2 (5 bases). Trimming cost V 5 bases and J 2 bases, with 25 bases left between them. The CDR3 loop spans 18 amino acids. In germline, CDR1 is SGHAT, CDR2 FQDESV (reference sequence). The CDR3 region is CASSPPSGRRPLPYEQYF. The CDR3 DNA follows: TGTGCCAGCAGCCCACCGTCGGGAAGGCGGCCCCTTCCCTACGAGCAGTACTTC.

In its sample, this clonotype was seen a few times. The CDR3 sequence is CSAPIGNEQFF. CDR3 nucleotide sequence: TGCAGTGCGCCTATAGGCAATGAGCAGTTCTTC. The genes are TRBV20-1 and TRBJ2-1; D is unresolved. There are 11 residues in the CDR3. Germline V CDR1 and CDR2: DFQATT, SNEGSKA (reference sequence). With 6 bases removed from V and 6 bases from J, the gap between germline ends came to 9 bases.

This clonotype has a handful of counts. This chain connects TRBV12-3 or TRBV12-4 to TRBJ2-7, with TRBD2 identical over 9 bases. CDR3 length: 13 residues. V lost 6 bases to trimming and J lost 6 bases; unmatched junction nucleotides: 6. CDR3 DNA: TGTGCCAGCAGCCCGGGACTAGCTTCCGAGCAGTACTTC. Protein product: CASSPGLASEQYF.

This clonotype was picked up a small number of times. The chain has TRBV20-1 and TRBJ2-1; D is possibly TRBD1 or TRBD2 (5 bases each). V dropped 0 bases and J dropped 8 bases, with 11 bases sitting between them. The CDR3 sequence is 13 residues long. In germline, CDR1 is DFQATT, CDR2 SNEGSKA (reference sequence). The CDR3 is CSARDVGVDEQFF. The CDR3 DNA sequence: TGCAGTGCTAGAGATGTGGGGGTAGATGAGCAGTTCTTC.

This clonotype was seen only a few times. The chain recombines TRBV3-1 with TRBJ2-7; no firm D call. Trimming pared 1 base from V and 3 bases from J, leaving 4 bases between. The CDR3 has 12 amino acids. CDR1 is LGHDT and CDR2 is YNNKEL in the germline V gene (reference sequence). CDR3 amino acids: CASSQGGYEQYF. The CDR3 DNA reads as TGTGCCAGCAGCCAAGGAGGCTACGAGCAGTACTTC.

This clonotype was seen more than once but under ten times. This chain joins TRBV6-5 and TRBJ1-2; weak D call: TRBD1 (5 bases). CDR3 length: 14 residues. Trimming cost V 0 bases and J 7 bases, with 12 bases left between them. CDR1 is MNHEY and CDR2 is SVGAGI in the germline V gene. CDR3 bases: TGTGCCAGCAGTTACTCCAAGTCGGGGGTTGGCTACACCTTC. This codes for CASSYSKSGVGYTF.

The table lists this clonotype with a few counts. This rearrangement joins TRBV4-3 to TRBJ2-2; a weak D match, TRBD1 (5 bases). V was trimmed by 0 bases and J by 1 base, leaving 12 bases between them. This CDR3 region has 17 residues. Germline CDR1 LGHNA, CDR2 YSLEER. CDR3 coding DNA: TGCGCCAGCAGCCAAGATCCAGCAGGGCGGAACACCGGGGAGCTGTTTTTT. Translating gives CASSQDPAGRNTGELFF.

This clonotype was recorded a few times. The chain recombines TRBV6-1 with TRBJ2-3; the D call may be TRBD1 or TRBD2 (6 bases each). The CDR3 extends over 14 amino acids. Trimming removed 6 bases from V and 7 bases from J, with 17 bases in between. Germline V gene sequence: CDR1 MNHNS, CDR2 SASEGT. CDR3: CASSPGGGGYTQYF. CDR3 DNA sequence: TGTGCCAGCAGCCCGGGCGGAGGGGGGTATACGCAGTATTTT.

CDR3 bases: TGTGCCAGCAGCCTCTCAGGACGGGGCACTGAAGCTTTCTTT. It codes for CASSLSGRGTEAFF. The chain joins TRBV14 to TRBJ1-1; D not certain. V dropped 4 bases and J dropped 4 bases, with 13 bases sitting between them. The CDR3 length is 14 residues. The V gene's germline CDR1 is SGHDN and CDR2 FVKESK.

The chain joins TRBV15 to TRBJ2-1, with 8 bases that match TRBD2. Trimming removed 4 bases from V and 10 bases from J; junction bases left unmatched: 3. From germline, CDR1 is LNHNV and CDR2 YYDKDF (reference sequence). This CDR3 is 12 amino acids long. The CDR3 here is CATSILAGEQFF. The CDR3 coding sequence is TGTGCCACCAGCATCTTAGCGGGGGAGCAGTTCTTC.

This sequence joins TRBV10-3 and TRBJ2-7, with 9 bases aligning to TRBD2. CDR1 is ENHRY, CDR2 SYGVKD, per germline. The CDR3 runs to 15 residues. Trimming at V came to 6 bases and at J to 7 bases, leaving 13 bases not matched to a gene. The CDR3 coding sequence is TGTGCCATCAGCCCAAAACCGGGACTAGCTGGGGAGCAGTACTTC. This sequence encodes CAISPKPGLAGEQYF.

This clonotype was counted between two and nine times. The gene calls are TRBV9 and TRBJ2-3; the D gene is possibly TRBD1 (5 bases). Trimming stripped 4 bases from V and 0 bases from J, with 12 bases between. This CDR3 is built from 15 residues. The germline V gene has CDR1 SGDLS and CDR2 YYNGEE. CDR3 residues: CASSTQDPSTDTQYF. The CDR3 DNA is TGTGCCAGCAGCACACAGGACCCCAGCACAGATACGCAGTATTTT.

The V gene is TRBV5-1, the J gene TRBJ1-1; D possibly corresponds to TRBD1 (6 bases). The V gene's germline CDR1 is SGHRS and CDR2 YFSETQ. V was clipped by 4 bases and J by 0 bases, with 10 bases between them. This CDR3 contains 14 residues. The CDR3: CASSHGGMNTEAFF. CDR3 in DNA: TGCGCCAGCAGCCACGGGGGCATGAACACTGAAGCTTTCTTT.